Included here is one TCR beta chain sequence, with context. Repertoires were generated with immunoSEQ multiplex PCR, while TCRdb's copy carries only in-frame clones and drops some. Among over 85,000 clones, 90% to 95% were seen once, and the ten largest hold about 0.24%. Prior autoimmune disease or systemic immunosuppression barred patients. Germline-derived CDR1 and CDR2 are LGHNT and FRNRAP. The germline V and J ends were trimmed by 6 bases and 2 bases, with 8 bases remaining between them. This CDR3 region has 13 residues. This record belongs to a study of OX40 agonist ivuxolimab in advanced cancers.

The origin of this receptor is an adult with an advanced solid tumor such as melanoma, head and neck, liver or kidney cancer. The sample was CD4+ or CD8+ T cells sorted from blood, taken in a trial of the OX40 agonist ivuxolimab. This chain uses TRBV12-5 with TRBJ2-1; TRBD1 might be the D (5 bases). DNA of the CDR3: TGTGCTAGTGGGCAGGACACCTACAATGAGCAGTTCTTC. Amino acids: CASGQDTYNEQFF. The entire variable domain, with the rest obtained from reference TRBV12-5 and TRBJ2-1, is as follows: DARVTQTPRHKVTEMGQEVTMRCQPILGHNTVFWYRQTMMQGLELLAYFRNRAPLDDSGMPKDRFSAEMPDATLATLKIQPSEPRDSAVYFCASGQDTYNEQFFGPGTRLTVL.